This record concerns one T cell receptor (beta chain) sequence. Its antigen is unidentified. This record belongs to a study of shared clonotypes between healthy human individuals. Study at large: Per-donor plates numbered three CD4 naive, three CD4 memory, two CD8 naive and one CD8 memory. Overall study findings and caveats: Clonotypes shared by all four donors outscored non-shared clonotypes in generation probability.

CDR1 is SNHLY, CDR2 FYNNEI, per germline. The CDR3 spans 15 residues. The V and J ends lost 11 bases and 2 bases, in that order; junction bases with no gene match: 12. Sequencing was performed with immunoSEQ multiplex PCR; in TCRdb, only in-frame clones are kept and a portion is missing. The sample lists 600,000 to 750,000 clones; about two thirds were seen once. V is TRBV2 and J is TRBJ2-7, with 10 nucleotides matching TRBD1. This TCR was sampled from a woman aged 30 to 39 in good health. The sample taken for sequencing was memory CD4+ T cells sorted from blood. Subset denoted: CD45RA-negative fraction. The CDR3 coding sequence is TGTGCCGGGCGATACCCGACAGGGGGCCCCTACGAGCAGTACTTC. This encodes CAGRYPTGGPYEQYF.